This T cell receptor beta chain appears in the sequencing data of a study of blood T cell repertoires in COVID-19. Background on the study: COVID-19 samples from acute and convalescent phases originated in the United States, Italy and Spain. PBMCs, B-cell-depleted T cells, or T cells were the source of the cDNA or gDNA that made up the material.

Trimming removed 7 bases at V and 2 bases at J, with 11 bases between. There are 13 residues in the CDR3. Per the original methods: The authors estimated nucleated cell counts from reference gene primer amplification. TCRdb's copy holds only in-frame clones and misses some; the assay was immunoSEQ multiplex PCR. D and trimming come from the DNA, and the V and J calls and clone size come from that table. The sample shows some 200,000 clones, more than 75% of them seen only once. This receptor was obtained from a man in his forties or fifties with active or convalescent COVID-19. Sequenced: peripheral blood. V is TRBV12-3 or TRBV12-4 and J is TRBJ1-1; D is unresolved. Here the CDR3 DNA reads TGTGCCAGCAATAGTCAAAGTAACACTGAAGCTTTCTTT. Protein product: CASNSQSNTEAFF.